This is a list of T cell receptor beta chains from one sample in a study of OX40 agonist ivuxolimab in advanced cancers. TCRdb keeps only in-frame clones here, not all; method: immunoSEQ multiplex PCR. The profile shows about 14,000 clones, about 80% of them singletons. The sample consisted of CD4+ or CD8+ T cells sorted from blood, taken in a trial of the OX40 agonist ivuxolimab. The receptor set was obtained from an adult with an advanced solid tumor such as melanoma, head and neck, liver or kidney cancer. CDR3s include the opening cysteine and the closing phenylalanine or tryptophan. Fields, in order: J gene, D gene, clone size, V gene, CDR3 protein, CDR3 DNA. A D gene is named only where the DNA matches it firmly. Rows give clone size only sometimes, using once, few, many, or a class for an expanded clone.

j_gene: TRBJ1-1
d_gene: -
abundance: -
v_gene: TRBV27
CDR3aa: CASSLRYGNTEAFF
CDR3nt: TGTGCCAGCAGTTTAAGATACGGGAACACTGAAGCTTTCTTT

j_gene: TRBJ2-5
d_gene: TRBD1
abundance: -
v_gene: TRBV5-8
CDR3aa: CASRVFGQGRETQYF
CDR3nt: TGTGCCAGCCGGGTTTTTGGACAGGGGCGGGAGACCCAGTACTTC

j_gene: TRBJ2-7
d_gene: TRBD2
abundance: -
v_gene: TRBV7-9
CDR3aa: CASSLTGTSGRATYEQYF
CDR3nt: TGTGCCAGCAGCCTGACCGGGACTAGCGGGAGGGCCACCTACGAGCAGTACTTC

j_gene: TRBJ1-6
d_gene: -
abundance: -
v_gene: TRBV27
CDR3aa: CASGGRADSPLHF
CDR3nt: TGTGCCAGCGGGGGGAGGGCGGATTCACCCCTCCACTTT

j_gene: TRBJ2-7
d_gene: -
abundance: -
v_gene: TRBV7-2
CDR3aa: CASSYTGAYEQYF
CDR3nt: TGTGCCAGCAGCTACACTGGCGCCTACGAGCAGTACTTC

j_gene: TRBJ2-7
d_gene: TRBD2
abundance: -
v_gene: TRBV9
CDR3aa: CASSPRSSGLGSEQYF
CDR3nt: TGTGCCAGCAGCCCACGGTCTAGCGGGCTCGGATCCGAGCAGTACTTC

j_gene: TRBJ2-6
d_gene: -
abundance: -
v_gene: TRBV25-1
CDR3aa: CASSVLGANVLTF
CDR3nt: TGTGCCAGCAGTGTTCTTGGGGCCAACGTCCTGACTTTC

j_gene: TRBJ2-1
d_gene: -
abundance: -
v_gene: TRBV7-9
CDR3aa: CASSLALGRYNEQFF
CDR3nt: TGTGCCAGCAGCTTAGCCTTAGGGCGGTACAATGAGCAGTTCTTC

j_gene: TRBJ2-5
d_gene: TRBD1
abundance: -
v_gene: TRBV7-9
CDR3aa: CASSHTGAQETQYF
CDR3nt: TGTGCCAGCAGTCATACAGGGGCCCAAGAGACCCAGTACTTC

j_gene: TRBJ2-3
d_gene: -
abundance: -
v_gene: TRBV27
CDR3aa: CASSLWGTSTDTQYF
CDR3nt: TGTGCCAGCAGTTTATGGGGAACTAGCACAGATACGCAGTATTTT

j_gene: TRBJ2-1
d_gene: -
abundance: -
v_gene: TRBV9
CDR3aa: CASSVEVGSNEQFF
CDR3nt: TGTGCCAGCAGCGTAGAGGTAGGGTCAAATGAGCAGTTCTTC

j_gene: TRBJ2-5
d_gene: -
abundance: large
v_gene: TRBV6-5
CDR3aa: CASRNPSGETQYF
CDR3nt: TGTGCCAGCAGAAACCCCTCAGGGGAGACCCAGTACTTC

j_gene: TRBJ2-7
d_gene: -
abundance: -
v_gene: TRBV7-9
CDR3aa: CASSLGGPGGDYEQYF
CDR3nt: TGTGCCAGCAGCTTAGGGGGGCCGGGCGGTGACTACGAGCAGTACTTC

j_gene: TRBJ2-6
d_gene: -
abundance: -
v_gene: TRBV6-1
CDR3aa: CASSDITGSGANVLTF
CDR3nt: TGTGCCAGCAGTGATATCACAGGGTCTGGGGCCAACGTCCTGACTTTC

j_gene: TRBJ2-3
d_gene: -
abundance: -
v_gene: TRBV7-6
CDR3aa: CASSPGHMIATDTQYF
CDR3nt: TGTGCCAGCAGCCCTGGACATATGATTGCCACAGATACGCAGTATTTT